This note documents a single T cell receptor beta chain sequence. Antigen: not known. Here immunoSEQ multiplex PCR was the method, and the copy in TCRdb shows in-frame clones only, minus some. This sample has 120,000 or so clones, with approximately 88% found just once. This CDR3 is built from 14 residues. Per the germline V gene, CDR1 is SQVTM and CDR2 is ANQGSEA. The ends were cut back, 4 bases at V and 2 bases at J, with 12 bases in the middle. No infections or other immune events were documented during collection. The record originates from a study of identifying expanded T cells in peripheral blood. General study points: Over about two and four weeks, about 15 and 19 clones changed, versus roughly 1.1 between replicates.

The TCR sequence derives from a person aged 18 to 75 in good health. Sample: blood. The chain employs TRBV29-1 and TRBJ2-1; weak D call: TRBD2 (6 bases). CDR3 amino acids: CSVGRGGPYNEQFF. The CDR3 region has the DNA TGCAGCGTTGGGCGGGGTGGCCCCTACAATGAGCAGTTCTTC.